Listed below are T cell receptor beta chains from one sample, sequenced in a study of shared clonotypes between healthy human individuals. Sequencing used immunoSEQ multiplex PCR; TCRdb keeps in-frame clones, though not all of them. This sample has fewer than 3 million clones, with roughly 92% found just once. Sample: naive CD4+ T cells from PBMCs. The receptors were gathered from a man aged 18 to 30 in good health. Some clones in this sample may be carry-over from other donors' samples. The CDR3 runs from the conserved cysteine through the conserved F or W. The D gene is left open where the match is weak. For some rows the clone size is stated as once, few or many, or as a class when expanded; others skip it.

cdr3_aa cdr3_nt j_call clone_size d_call v_call
CASSLTREGDTQYF TGCGCCAGCAGCTTGACGCGGGAGGGTGATACGCAGTATTTT TRBJ2-3 NA TRBD2 TRBV5-1
CASSQKGQGLTTTNEKLFF TGCGCCAGCAGCCAAAAAGGACAGGGGCTTACTACAACTAATGAAAAACTGTTTTTT TRBJ1-4 NA TRBD1 TRBV4-1
CASRLENSPLHF TGTGCCAGCAGGCTCGAGAATTCACCCCTCCACTTT TRBJ1-6 NA NA TRBV6-5
CASSTPRLTEAFF TGTGCCAGCAGCACCCCCCGCCTCACTGAAGCTTTCTTT TRBJ1-1 NA NA TRBV21-1
CASSLSRTGGHSEAFF TGTGCCAGCAGTTTATCCCGTACAGGGGGTCATAGTGAAGCTTTCTTT TRBJ1-1 NA TRBD1 TRBV28
CASSNTQGSNTGELFF TGTGCCAGCAGCAATACACAGGGCTCGAACACCGGGGAGCTGTTTTTT TRBJ2-2 NA NA TRBV7-8
CASSKQLAGLNF TGTGCCAGCAGCAAACAACTAGCGGGCCTAAACTTC TRBJ2-7 NA NA TRBV21-1
CASSSGGWSSYNEQFF TGTGCCAGCAGCTCCGGAGGCTGGAGCTCCTACAATGAGCAGTTCTTC TRBJ2-1 once NA TRBV13
CASSSEASGANVLTF TGCGCCAGCAGCTCCGAAGCCTCTGGGGCCAACGTCCTGACTTTC TRBJ2-6 NA NA TRBV5-1
CASSRRVRETGFYEQYF TGTGCCAGCAGCCGCCGGGTCCGGGAGACAGGGTTTTACGAGCAGTACTTC TRBJ2-7 NA NA TRBV13
CASSHTGNEQFF TGTGCCAGCAGCCATACAGGGAATGAGCAGTTCTTC TRBJ2-1 NA NA TRBV6-6
CASSQEDSSYEQYF TGTGCCAGCAGCCAGGAAGACTCTTCCTACGAGCAGTACTTC TRBJ2-7 NA NA TRBV4-2
CASRQRSYEQYF TGTGCCAGCAGACAGCGCTCCTACGAGCAGTACTTC TRBJ2-7 few NA TRBV2
CASSRQGSGTQYF TGTGCCAGCAGTCGACAGGGTAGCGGGACCCAGTACTTC TRBJ2-5 NA NA TRBV6-6
CASSFRDREINGYTF TGTGCCAGCAGTTTCCGGGACAGGGAGATCAATGGCTACACCTTC TRBJ1-2 NA TRBD1 TRBV27
CASSQAGNEKLFF TGCGCCAGCAGCCAAGCGGGCAATGAAAAACTGTTTTTT TRBJ1-4 NA NA TRBV4-1
CASTIGGNTIYF TGTGCCAGTACTATAGGGGGAAACACCATATATTTT TRBJ1-3 NA NA TRBV28
CASSLEGGHEETQYF TGTGCCAGCAGCTTAGAGGGGGGGCACGAAGAGACCCAGTACTTC TRBJ2-5 NA NA TRBV2
CASSEEGGYEQYF TGTGCCAGCAGTGAGGAAGGGGGCTACGAGCAGTACTTC TRBJ2-7 once NA TRBV2
CAWSVDDLSGNEQFF TGTGCCTGGAGTGTCGACGACCTGAGTGGGAATGAGCAGTTCTTC TRBJ2-1 NA NA TRBV30
CASSFEVAGGNEQFF TGCGCCAGCAGCTTCGAAGTAGCGGGAGGCAATGAGCAGTTCTTC TRBJ2-1 NA TRBD2 TRBV5-1
CASSRQRHTDTQYF TGCGCCAGCAGCCGACAAAGACACACAGATACGCAGTATTTT TRBJ2-3 NA NA TRBV4-3
CASSYMGTDTQYF TGTGCCAGCAGTTACATGGGCACAGATACGCAGTATTTT TRBJ2-3 NA NA TRBV6-5
CASSLGLAGYEQYF TGTGCCAGCAGTCTCGGACTAGCGGGCTACGAGCAGTACTTC TRBJ2-7 NA TRBD2 TRBV2
CASSLDVLAPFYEQYF TGTGCCAGCAGCTTAGATGTACTAGCGCCGTTCTACGAGCAGTACTTC TRBJ2-7 NA TRBD2 TRBV7-2
CASSGMGLVPYEQYF TGTGCCAGCAGCGGTATGGGGCTAGTCCCCTACGAGCAGTACTTC TRBJ2-7 NA NA TRBV5-4
CASSLGTLHTDTQYF TGTGCCAGCAGCTTAGGGACTTTGCACACAGATACGCAGTATTTT TRBJ2-3 NA NA TRBV7-2
CASSNRGRGAEAKNIQYF TGCGCCAGCAGCAACAGGGGGCGGGGGGCGGAAGCCAAAAACATTCAGTACTTC TRBJ2-4 NA NA TRBV10-2
CASSLTSGKYNEQFF TGTGCCAGCAGCCTGACTAGCGGGAAGTACAATGAGCAGTTCTTC TRBJ2-1 NA TRBD2 TRBV5-8
CASSPRNPGGVVQAYGYTF TGTGCCAGCTCACCCCGAAACCCAGGGGGAGTGGTCCAGGCGTATGGCTACACCTTC TRBJ1-2 NA TRBD1 TRBV18
CAWSLRGDYGYTF TGTGCCTGGAGTCTGCGGGGCGACTATGGCTACACCTTC TRBJ1-2 NA NA TRBV30
CASSPREVDQPQHF TGTGCCAGCTCACCGAGGGAGGTGGATCAGCCCCAGCATTTT TRBJ1-5 few NA TRBV18
CASSEEGTGELFF TGTGCCAGCAGTGAAGAGGGCACCGGGGAGCTGTTTTTT TRBJ2-2 NA NA TRBV2
CASSGRTANEQFF TGTGCCAGCAGCGGGCGGACAGCGAATGAGCAGTTCTTC TRBJ2-1 NA NA TRBV7-2
CASSLVRGGDTEAFF TGCGCCAGCAGCTTGGTACGCGGGGGAGACACTGAAGCTTTCTTT TRBJ1-1 NA NA TRBV5-1
CASSLAAFYGYTF TGCGCCAGCAGCTTGGCGGCTTTCTATGGCTACACCTTC TRBJ1-2 NA NA TRBV5-1